The 13 T cell receptor beta chains presented below share a single source sample, sequenced in a study of blood T cell repertoires in COVID-19. Using immunoSEQ multiplex PCR, the repertoire was profiled, and TCRdb retains in-frame clones only, with some absent. The table has about 78,000 clones, roughly nine tenths seen once; the top ten hold 4.9%. The sample comprised peripheral blood. These receptors were taken from a middle-aged man with active or convalescent COVID-19.

The rearrangement links TRBV4-3 to TRBJ2-7; a weak D match, TRBD1 (6 bases). With 0 bases removed from V and 9 bases from J, the gap between germline ends came to 12 bases. In germline, CDR1 is LGHNA, CDR2 YSLEER. The CDR3 spans 13 residues. This chain's CDR3 is CASSQDTGRGQYF. CDR3 coding DNA: TGCGCCAGCAGCCAAGATACAGGGAGAGGGCAGTACTTC.

CDR3 DNA sequence: TGTGCCACTTCGGGGAACACTGAAGCTTTCTTT. Its protein product is CATSGNTEAFF. The chain couples TRBV18 to TRBJ1-1; D gene uncertain. The CDR3 runs 11 residues. CDR1 and CDR2 (germline): KGHSH, LQKENI. V lost 10 bases and J lost 1, with 7 bases in between.

This clone was observed a single time. This chain joins TRBV24-1 and TRBJ1-5; TRBD1 matches 7 bases. The CDR3 is 17 amino acids. V was clipped by 0 bases and J by 0 bases; unmatched bases: 4. Germline assignment: CDR1 KGHDR and CDR2 SFDVKD. This CDR3 is CATSDLGTENSNQPQHF. The DNA for the CDR3 is TGTGCCACCAGTGATTTGGGGACAGAAAATAGCAATCAGCCCCAGCATTTT.

This clone has just one count. The rearrangement joins TRBV28 to TRBJ2-7, with 9 bases fitting TRBD1. V lost 6 bases and J lost 2; bases outside the gene matches: 5. The CDR3 has 14 residues. The germline gives CDR1 MDHEN, CDR2 SYDVKM. The CDR3 DNA is TGTGCCAGCAGGGCCCGGGACAGGGCCTACGAGCAGTACGTC. It specifies CASRARDRAYEQYV.

The chain recombines TRBV6-2 or TRBV6-3 with TRBJ1-2, with D tentatively TRBD1 (5 bases). Trimming pared 6 bases from V and 5 bases from J, leaving 13 bases between. The CDR3 is made up of 13 amino acids. Germline assignment: CDR1 MNHEY and CDR2 SVGEGT. In DNA form, the CDR3 reads TGTGCCAGCAGCCCACAGACAGTTTATGGCTACACCTTC. Amino acids: CASSPQTVYGYTF.

The chain couples TRBV5-4 to TRBJ1-2; TRBD1 might be the D (5 bases). V shed 4 bases and J shed 8 bases, with 18 bases lying between them. The CDR3 covers 14 residues. Germline CDR1 reads SGHNT; CDR2 reads YYREEE (reference sequence). Written as DNA, the CDR3 is TGTGCCAGCAGCGTGGGCAGGGAAGCGAGCGGCTACACCTTC. This encodes CASSVGREASGYTF. Complete variable domain (other parts from reference TRBV5-4 and TRBJ1-2): ETGVTQSPTHLIKTRGQQVTLRCSSQSGHNTVSWYQQALGQGPQFIFQYYREEENGRGNFPPRFSGLQFPNYSSELNVNALELDDSALYLCASSVGREASGYTFGSGTRLTVV.

The chain carries TRBV7-9 and TRBJ2-5, with D perhaps matching TRBD1 (6 bases). Trimming took off 4 bases at V and 1 base at J, with 13 bases between the two ends. In germline, CDR1 is SEHNR, CDR2 FQNEAQ (reference sequence). This CDR3 spans 15 amino acids. The CDR3 is CASSSTQGSQETQYF. The CDR3 nucleotides read TGTGCCAGCAGCTCAACGCAGGGGTCCCAAGAGACCCAGTACTTC.

The V call is TRBV3-1 (or the pseudogene TRBV3-2), the J call TRBJ2-5, with TRBD2 matching over 9 bases. Germline CDR1 is LGHDT and CDR2 is YNNKEL (reference sequence). CDR3 length: 18 residues. The V gene end was trimmed by 1 base and the J gene end by 2 bases; junction bases not matched to a gene: 11. The CDR3: CASSQVVAGDITQETQYF. As DNA, the CDR3 is TGTGCCAGCAGCCAAGTTGTAGCGGGGGATATTACACAAGAGACCCAGTACTTC.

Remarks on this clone: One end of the junction does not line up with germline, which may come from a read error. The rearrangement uses TRBV6-1 and TRBJ2-5; D perhaps matches TRBD2 (5 bases). The CDR3 is made up of 14 amino acids. Germline lookup yields CDR1 MNHNS and CDR2 SASEGT. Here the CDR3 reads CASSSGLGQVTQYF. The CDR3 nucleotides are TGTGCCAGCAGTTCCGGACTGGGCCAAGTGACCCAGTACTTC.

The CDR3 is CASSEGSGVDTGELFF. CDR3 nucleotide sequence: TGTGCCAGCAGTGAAGGTAGCGGGGTGGACACCGGGGAGCTGTTTTTT. The V call is TRBV6-1, the J call TRBJ2-2; TRBD2 matches 8 bases. Germline-derived CDR1 and CDR2 are MNHNS and SASEGT. The CDR3 runs 16 residues. After removal of 1 base from V and 3 bases from J, the junction contained 4 bases not matched to a gene.

The chain carries TRBV7-2 and TRBJ2-5, with 10 positions matching TRBD2. Trimming cost V 5 bases and J 5 bases; bases outside gene matches: 8. CDR3 size: 15 residues. Germline CDR1 and CDR2: SGHTA and FQGNSA. CDR3 DNA sequence: TGTGCCAGCAGCCCCCAGCGGGGGGGACTCGAGACCCAGTACTTC. Protein: CASSPQRGGLETQYF.

The rearrangement uses TRBV11-1 and TRBJ2-4, with D hard to call. Per the germline V gene, CDR1 is SGHAT and CDR2 is FQDESV (reference sequence). Trimming pared 1 base from V and 9 bases from J, leaving 13 bases between. The CDR3 is 14 amino acids. CDR3 nucleotides: TGTGCCAGCAGCTTAGACGAAGGAGTGAGCATTCAGTACTTC. Its translation is CASSLDEGVSIQYF.

This clone was observed a few times. This chain joins TRBV7-7 and TRBJ2-7; the match to TRBD1 covers 8 bases. CDR3 length equals 15 residues. Germline CDR1 and CDR2: SSHAT and FNYEAQ (reference sequence). After removal of 2 bases from V and 1 base from J, the junction contained 4 bases not matched to a gene. The CDR3 spells CASSLRTGSSYEQYF. The CDR3 coding sequence is TGTGCCAGCAGCTTAAGGACAGGGAGTTCCTACGAGCAGTACTTC.